This T cell receptor beta chain was profiled in a study of blood T cell repertoires in COVID-19. As for the study in general: Collection of acute and convalescent COVID-19 samples took place in the United States, Italy and Spain. PBMCs, B-cell-depleted T cells, or T cells were the source of the cDNA or gDNA that made up the material.

As handled by the study authors: The assay estimated nucleated cells by amplifying reference gene primers. Here immunoSEQ multiplex PCR was the method, and the copy in TCRdb shows in-frame clones only, minus some. V and J calls and clone size follow that table, whereas D and trimming were derived from the DNA. The sample holds some 41,000 clones, roughly nine tenths seen once. The specimen was peripheral blood. The sequence was collected from a woman aged 80 or over with active COVID-19.

Written as DNA, the CDR3 is TGTGCCAGCAGGGCAGCAGGGGCGAACTATGGCTACACCTTC. This translates into CASRAAGANYGYTF. This chain links TRBV6-5 with TRBJ1-2; a possible D gene is TRBD1 (6 bases). CDR3 length: 14 residues. V was clipped by 6 bases and J by 2 bases, with 13 bases between them. Germline CDR1 is MNHEY and CDR2 is SVGAGI.